This T cell receptor beta chain was captured in a study of Ad26.COV2.S vaccination and SARS-CoV-2 variants (dated by TCRdb to about 2021). With respect to the entire study: Donors in the vaccine arm were drawn from COV1001, a multicentre, randomized, double-blind, placebo-controlled phase I-IIa trial testing Ad26.COV2.S in healthy adults. Ad26.COV2.S was administered intramuscularly at 5 x 10^10 or 1 x 10^11 viral particles, either as a single shot or as two shots given 56 days apart. TCRbeta repertoire sequencing served as the tool for gauging how specific and how broad the SARS-CoV-2-reactive T cell receptors were following Ad26.COV2.S vaccination. A total of approximately 30 samples were included in the TCR-sequenced set, comprising some 20 Ad26.COV2.S vaccine recipients, 5 placebo recipients and 8 SARS-CoV-2 convalescent individuals. Trial participants were randomized into five groups of five, in which low-dose or high-dose Ad26.COV2.S was given once or twice, or placebo was given on both occasions. Investigators did not know the trial group allocation while performing experiments and assessing outcomes.

TCRbeta CDR3 regions were sequenced with the immunoSEQ Assay. After extraction, genomic DNA underwent amplification by bias-controlled multiplex PCR, followed by high-throughput sequencing. As for the original processing: To quantify the absolute abundance of every unique TCRbeta CDR3 region, sequences were collapsed and filtered. T cell fraction was estimated by normalization of TCRbeta template counts to usable DNA, with usable DNA being measured through amplification of reference genes present in all nucleated cells. Repertoire TCRs were annotated as SARS-CoV-2-specific by exact matching of V gene, CDR3 amino acid sequence and J gene to a known reactive TCR set. The reference SARS-CoV-2 TCR set came from MIRA and was filtered for enrichment in COVID-19-positive ImmuneCODE repertoires, removing public or cross-reactive TCRs. Using the MIRA antigens, annotated TCRs were further analysed by specific ORF or by position within an ORF. Breadth was defined as annotated unique rearrangements over total unique productive rearrangements; depth was the summed frequency of those rearrangements. TCR breadth was compared between groups using two-sided Wilcoxon rank-sum tests. TCRdb limited this immuneACCESS table to in-frame rearrangements with V and J called. A share of clones is missing; checked studies link under half to unresolved V genes, and the rest is unexplained. V, J and clone size are those of that table, while D and trimming were read from the DNA. This sample lists about 370,000 clones; over 75% were detected once. The ten largest clones take up under 2% of the sample.

The CDR3 measures 15 amino acids from cysteine to phenylalanine. Left in the record is the CDR3 DNA by itself, 45 bases read in frame from the first base. Trimming costs V 4 bases and J 2 bases, and their ends lie 13 bases apart. Taken from the germline V gene, the CDR1 and CDR2 loops are LGHNA and YNFKEQ. This sample's treatment or condition label indicates: around 19 received Ad26.COV2.S at low or high dose, single or two shots; about 5 received placebo; per-sample allocation not given. For vaccine and placebo recipients, the sequenced repertoires came from samples collected on day 63 after the first injection. Between 29 July and 7 August 2020, Cohort 1b enrolled 20 to 30 adults aged 18-55 years at one site in Boston, USA. As a vaccine, Ad26.COV2.S was a replication-incompetent adenovirus type 26 vector that expressed a prefusion-stabilized SARS-CoV-2 spike protein derived from the original Wuhan strain.

Paper-wide results and their limitations: Substantial breadth of spike-specific CD8+ and CD4+ T cell responses was reported after vaccination. The study lacked the statistical power to compare responses across vaccine doses or regimens. Vaccine and placebo recipients had similar non-spike TCR breadth, a finding consistent with the vaccine containing only spike. Higher spike-specific TCR breadth was observed in Ad26.COV2.S recipients than in placebo recipients (P = 0.0014). The authors noted that total T cell responses may have been underestimated by the TCR breadth and depth analyses.

This clone is a singleton in its sample. No antigen is known for it. Base-call qualities are not available, and no considerably larger clone is one nucleotide away. The chain uses TRBV4-2 and TRBJ2-3; the D gene assignment is ambiguous. The source of this sequence is a person aged 18 to 59 who received the Ad26.COV2.S COVID-19 vaccine or a placebo. The sample consisted of peripheral blood, taken in a trial of Ad26.COV2.S vaccine versus placebo. The CDR3 reads CASSRMVGDTDTQYF. The nucleotides read TGTGCCAGCAGCCGGATGGTAGGCGACACAGATACGCAGTATTTT.